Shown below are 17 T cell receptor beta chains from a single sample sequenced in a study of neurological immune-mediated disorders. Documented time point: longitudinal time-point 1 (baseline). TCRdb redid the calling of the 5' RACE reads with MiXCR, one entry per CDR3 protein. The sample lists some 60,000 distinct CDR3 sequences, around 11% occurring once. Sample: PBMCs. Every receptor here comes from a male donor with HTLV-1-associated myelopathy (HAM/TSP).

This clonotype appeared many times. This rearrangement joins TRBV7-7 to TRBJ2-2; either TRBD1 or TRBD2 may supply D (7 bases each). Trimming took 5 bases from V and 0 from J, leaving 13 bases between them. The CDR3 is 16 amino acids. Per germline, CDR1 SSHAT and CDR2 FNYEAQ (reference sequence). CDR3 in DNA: TGTGCCAGCAGCCGAGCGGGACAGACGAACACCGGGGAGCTGTTTTTT. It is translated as CASSRAGQTNTGELFF. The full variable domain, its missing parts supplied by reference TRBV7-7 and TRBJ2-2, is GAGVSQSPRYKVTKRGQDVTLRCDPISSHATLYWYQQALGQGPEFLTYFNYEAQPDKSGLPSDRFSAERPEGSISTLTIQRTEQRDSAMYRCASSRAGQTNTGELFFGEGSRLTVL.

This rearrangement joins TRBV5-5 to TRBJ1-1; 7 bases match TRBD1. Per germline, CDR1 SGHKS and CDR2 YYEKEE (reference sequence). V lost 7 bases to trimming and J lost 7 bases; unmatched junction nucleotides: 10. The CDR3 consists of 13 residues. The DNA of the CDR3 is TGTGCCAGCGGCTCGGACAGGTGGGGTGAAGCTTTCTTT. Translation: CASGSDRWGEAFF.

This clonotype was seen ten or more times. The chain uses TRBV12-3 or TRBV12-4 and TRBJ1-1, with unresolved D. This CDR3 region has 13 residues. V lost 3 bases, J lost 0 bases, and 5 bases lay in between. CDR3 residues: CASSFQLNTEAFF. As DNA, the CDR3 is TGTGCCAGCAGTTTCCAGCTGAACACTGAAGCTTTCTTT.

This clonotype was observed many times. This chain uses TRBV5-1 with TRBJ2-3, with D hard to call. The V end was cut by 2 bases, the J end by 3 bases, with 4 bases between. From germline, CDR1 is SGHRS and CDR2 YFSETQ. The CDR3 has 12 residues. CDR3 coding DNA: TGCGCCAGCAGCTTTGCTACAGATACGCAGTATTTT. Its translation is CASSFATDTQYF.

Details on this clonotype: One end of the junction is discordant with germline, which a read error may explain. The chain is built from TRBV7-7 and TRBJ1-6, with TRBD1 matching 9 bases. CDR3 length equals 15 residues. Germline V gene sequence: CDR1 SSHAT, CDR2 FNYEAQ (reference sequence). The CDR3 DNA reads TGTGCTAGCAGCGCGAGGGACAGGGAGAATTCACCCCTCCACTTT. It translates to CASSARDRENSPLHF.

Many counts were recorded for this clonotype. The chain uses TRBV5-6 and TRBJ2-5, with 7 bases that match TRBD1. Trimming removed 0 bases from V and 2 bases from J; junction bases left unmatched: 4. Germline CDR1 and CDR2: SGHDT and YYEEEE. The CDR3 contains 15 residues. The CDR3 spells CASSLDRGLQETQYF. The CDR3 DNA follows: TGTGCCAGCAGCTTGGACAGGGGCTTACAAGAGACCCAGTACTTC. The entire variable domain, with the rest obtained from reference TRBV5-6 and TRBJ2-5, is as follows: DAGVTQSPTHLIKTRGQQVTLRCSPKSGHDTVSWYQQALGQGPQFIFQYYEEEERQRGNFPDRFSGHQFPNYSSELNVNALLLGDSALYLCASSLDRGLQETQYFGPGTRLLVL.

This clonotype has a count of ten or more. The CDR3: CASSLGSNNEQYF. CDR3 nucleotide sequence: TGCGCCAGCAGCTTGGGGTCAAACAACGAGCAGTACTTC. V usage is TRBV5-1 and J usage is TRBJ2-7; D unclear. V lost 0 bases and J lost 5, with 9 bases in between. CDR1 is SGHRS and CDR2 is YFSETQ in the germline V gene. This CDR3 contains 13 residues.

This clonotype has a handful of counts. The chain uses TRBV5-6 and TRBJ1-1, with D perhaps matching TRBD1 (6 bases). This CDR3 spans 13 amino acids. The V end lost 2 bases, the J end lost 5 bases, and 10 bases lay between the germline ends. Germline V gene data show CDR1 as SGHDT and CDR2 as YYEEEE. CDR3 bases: TGTGCCAGCAGCTTTATGGGGGCGACTGAAGCTTTCTTT. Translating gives CASSFMGATEAFF. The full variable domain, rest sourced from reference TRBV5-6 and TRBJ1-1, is DAGVTQSPTHLIKTRGQQVTLRCSPKSGHDTVSWYQQALGQGPQFIFQYYEEEERQRGNFPDRFSGHQFPNYSSELNVNALLLGDSALYLCASSFMGATEAFFGQGTRLTVV.

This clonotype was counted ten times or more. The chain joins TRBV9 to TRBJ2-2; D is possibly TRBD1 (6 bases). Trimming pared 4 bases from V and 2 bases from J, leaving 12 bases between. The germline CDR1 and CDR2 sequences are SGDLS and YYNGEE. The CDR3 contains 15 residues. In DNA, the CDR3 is TGTGCCAGCAGCCCGACAGGTTCTAACACCGGGGAGCTGTTTTTT. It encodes CASSPTGSNTGELFF.

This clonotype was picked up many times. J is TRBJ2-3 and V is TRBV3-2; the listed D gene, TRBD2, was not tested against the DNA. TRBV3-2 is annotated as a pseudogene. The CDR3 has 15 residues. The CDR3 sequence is CASSPSGGGTDTQYF. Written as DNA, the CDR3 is TGTGCCAGCAGCCCCAGCGGGGGGGGCACAGATACGCAGTATTTT.

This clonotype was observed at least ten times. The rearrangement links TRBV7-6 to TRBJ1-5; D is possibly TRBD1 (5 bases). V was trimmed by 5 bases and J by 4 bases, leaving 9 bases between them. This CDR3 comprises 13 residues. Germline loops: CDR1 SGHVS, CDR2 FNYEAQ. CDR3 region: CASSTHRNQPQHF. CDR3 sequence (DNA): TGTGCCAGCAGCACCCACAGGAATCAGCCCCAGCATTTT.

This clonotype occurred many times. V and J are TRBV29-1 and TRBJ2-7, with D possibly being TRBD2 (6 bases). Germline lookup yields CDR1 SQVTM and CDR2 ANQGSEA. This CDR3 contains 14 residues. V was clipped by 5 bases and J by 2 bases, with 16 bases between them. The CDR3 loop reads CSVTGGGLTYEQYF. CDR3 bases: TGCAGCGTTACCGGGGGTGGGCTGACCTACGAGCAGTACTTC.

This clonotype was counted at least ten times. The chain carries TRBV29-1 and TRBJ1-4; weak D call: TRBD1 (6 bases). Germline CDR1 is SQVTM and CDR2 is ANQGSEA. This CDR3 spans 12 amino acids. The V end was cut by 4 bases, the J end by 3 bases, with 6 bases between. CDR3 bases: TGCAGCGTTGGGACAGCTAATGAAAAACTGTTTTTT. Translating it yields CSVGTANEKLFF.

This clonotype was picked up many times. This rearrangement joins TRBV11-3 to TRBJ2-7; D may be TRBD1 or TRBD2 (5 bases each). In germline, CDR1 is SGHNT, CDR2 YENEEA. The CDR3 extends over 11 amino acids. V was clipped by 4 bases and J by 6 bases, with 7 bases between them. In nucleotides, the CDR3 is TGTGCCAGCAGCTGGGGGTTCGAGCAGTACTTC. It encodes CASSWGFEQYF.

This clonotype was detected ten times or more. The CDR3 protein is CASSFRDGRGNTIYF. Here the CDR3 DNA reads TGTGCCAGCAGCTTCCGGGACGGCAGAGGAAACACCATATATTTT. The chain is built from TRBV5-5 and TRBJ1-3; perhaps TRBD1 as D (5 bases). V was clipped by 2 bases and J by 4 bases, with 13 bases between them. Germline V gives CDR1 SGHKS, CDR2 YYEKEE (reference sequence). The CDR3 is 15 residues long.

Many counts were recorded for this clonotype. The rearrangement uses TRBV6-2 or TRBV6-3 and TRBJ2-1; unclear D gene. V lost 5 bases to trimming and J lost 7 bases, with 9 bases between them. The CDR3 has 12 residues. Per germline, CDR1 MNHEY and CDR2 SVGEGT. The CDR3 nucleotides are TGTGCCAGCAGTCAAATCGTGAATGAGCAGTTCTTC. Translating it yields CASSQIVNEQFF.

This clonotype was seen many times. CDR3 loop: CASSPLPTGPAGQRGSSYNSPLHF. The CDR3 DNA reads as TGTGCCAGCTCACCCCTTCCCACCGGCCCTGCCGGTCAAAGGGGAAGCTCCTATAATTCACCCCTCCACTTT. The chain couples TRBV18 to TRBJ1-6; perhaps TRBD1 as D (5 bases). The CDR3 extends over 24 amino acids. Germline CDR1 reads KGHSH; CDR2 reads LQKENI. Trimming cost V 3 bases and J 0 bases, with 33 bases left between them. Filled out from reference TRBV18 and TRBJ1-6, the complete variable domain reads NAGVMQNPRHLVRRRGQEARLRCSPMKGHSHVYWYRQLPEEGLKFMVYLQKENIIDESGMPKERFSAEFPKEGPSILRIQQVVRGDSAAYFCASSPLPTGPAGQRGSSYNSPLHFGNGTRLTVT.